This T cell receptor beta chain was found in a study of shared clonotypes between healthy human individuals. At the level of the study: Donor composition was a couple of women and three men, aged 18 to 49.

The CDR3 covers 14 residues. The germline gives CDR1 MNHNY, CDR2 SVGAGI (reference sequence). Trimming cost V 0 bases and J 14 bases, with 17 bases left between them. The assay was run at deep level. The protocol was immunoSEQ multiplex PCR, while the TCRdb copy is restricted to in-frame clones and leaves out a portion. The sample carries around 510,000 clones, around 81% recorded once. The V and J genes are TRBV6-6 and TRBJ2-1; either TRBD1 or TRBD2 may supply D (5 bases each). The TCR was taken from a woman between 40 and 55 years old in good health. Some clones in this sample may be carry-over from other donors' samples. Material for sequencing was PBMCs. The CDR3 spells CASSYSTSGGVKFF. For the CDR3, the DNA is TGTGCCAGCAGTTACTCGACCTCTGGGGGAGTAAAGTTCTTC.